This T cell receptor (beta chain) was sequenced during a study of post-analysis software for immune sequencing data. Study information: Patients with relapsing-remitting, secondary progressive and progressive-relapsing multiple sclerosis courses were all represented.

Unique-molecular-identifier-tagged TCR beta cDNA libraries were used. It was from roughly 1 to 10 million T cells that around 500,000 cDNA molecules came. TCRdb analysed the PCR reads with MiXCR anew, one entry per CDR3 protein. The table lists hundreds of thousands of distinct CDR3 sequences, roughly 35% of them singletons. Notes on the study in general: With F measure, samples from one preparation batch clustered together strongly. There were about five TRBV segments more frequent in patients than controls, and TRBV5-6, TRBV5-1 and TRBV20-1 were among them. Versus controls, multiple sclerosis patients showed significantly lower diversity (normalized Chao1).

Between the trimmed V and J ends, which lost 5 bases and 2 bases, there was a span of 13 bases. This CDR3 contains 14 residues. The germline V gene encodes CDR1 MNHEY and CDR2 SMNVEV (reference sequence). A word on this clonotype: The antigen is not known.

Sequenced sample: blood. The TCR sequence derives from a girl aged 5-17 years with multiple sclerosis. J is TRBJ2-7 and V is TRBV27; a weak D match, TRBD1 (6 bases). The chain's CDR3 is CASSALQGPYEQYF. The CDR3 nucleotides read TGTGCCAGCAGTGCCTTACAGGGTCCCTACGAGCAGTACTTC.